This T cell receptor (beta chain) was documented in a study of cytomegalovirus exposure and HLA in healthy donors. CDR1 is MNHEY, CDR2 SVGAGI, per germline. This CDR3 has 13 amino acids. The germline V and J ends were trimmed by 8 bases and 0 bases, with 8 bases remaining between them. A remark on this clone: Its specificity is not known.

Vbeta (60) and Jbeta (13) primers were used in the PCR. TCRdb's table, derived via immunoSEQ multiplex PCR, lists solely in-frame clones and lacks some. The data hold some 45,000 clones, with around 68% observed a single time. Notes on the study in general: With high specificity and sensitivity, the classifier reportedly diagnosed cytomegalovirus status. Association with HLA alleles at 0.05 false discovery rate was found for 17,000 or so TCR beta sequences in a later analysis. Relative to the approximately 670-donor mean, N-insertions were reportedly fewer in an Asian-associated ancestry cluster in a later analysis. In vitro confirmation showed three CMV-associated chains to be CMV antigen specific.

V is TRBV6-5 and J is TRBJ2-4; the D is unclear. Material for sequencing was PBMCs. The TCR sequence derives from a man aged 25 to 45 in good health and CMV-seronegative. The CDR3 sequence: CASPHLAKNIQYF. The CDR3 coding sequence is TGTGCCAGCCCTCACTTAGCCAAAAACATTCAGTACTTC.